Below, 18 T cell receptor beta chains from the same sample are listed, as sequenced in a study of OX40 agonist ivuxolimab in advanced cancers. Libraries were made using the immunoSEQ multiplex PCR assay. TCRdb mirrors the immuneACCESS table, restricted to in-frame sequences. Some clones are absent from its copies; in checked studies, under half trace to an unresolved V gene, and the reason for the others is unknown. This sample comprises some 48,000 clones, about four fifths of them detected only once. The top ten clonotypes cover approximately 2% of the sample. The input for sequencing was CD4+ or CD8+ T cells sorted from blood, taken in a trial of the OX40 agonist ivuxolimab. The receptors here all came from an adult with an advanced solid tumor such as melanoma, head and neck, liver or kidney cancer.

This sequence joins TRBV28 and TRBJ1-2; maybe TRBD1 (5 bases). Germline V CDR1 and CDR2: MDHEN, SYDVKM. The CDR3 spans 14 residues. Trimming stripped 6 bases from V and 6 bases from J, with 17 bases between. CDR3 amino acids: CASREDTRVHGYTF. The CDR3 region has the DNA TGTGCCAGCAGGGAGGACACCCGTGTCCATGGCTACACCTTC.

This CDR3 reads CASSTGQGKKFF. Written as DNA, the CDR3 is TGTGCCAGCAGCACCGGGCAGGGGAAAAAGTTCTTC. This sequence joins TRBV5-6 and TRBJ2-1, with a possible D match to TRBD1 (6 bases). The V end lost 4 bases, the J end lost 14 bases, and 16 bases lay between the germline ends. The germline V gene has CDR1 SGHDT and CDR2 YYEEEE. The CDR3 has 12 amino acids.

The rearrangement joins TRBV7-8 to TRBJ1-5; TRBD1 is a possible D gene (5 bases). CDR3 length: 14 residues. The V gene lost 4 bases and the J gene lost 3 bases, with 10 bases spanning the gap. Germline V gene lookup returns CDR1 SGHVS and CDR2 FQNEAQ. The CDR3 region is CASSWTRDNQPQHF. The CDR3 DNA reads as TGTGCCAGCAGCTGGACACGAGACAATCAGCCCCAGCATTTT.

V is TRBV5-3 and J is TRBJ2-1; D is ambiguous. TRBV5-3 is filed as an ORF, its function uncertain. The CDR3 extends over 19 amino acids. Between the trimmed V and J ends, which lost 0 bases and 3 bases, there was a span of 22 bases. In DNA, the CDR3 is TGTGCCAGAAGCTTGGGGGCAGTTCTTCTCCCCTCTTTCTACAATGAGCAGTTCTTC. Translated, it gives CARSLGAVLLPSFYNEQFF.

The V gene is TRBV7-3, the J gene TRBJ2-1; D unresolved. V shed 0 bases and J shed 8 bases, with 8 bases lying between them. The CDR3 has 13 residues. CDR1 and CDR2 (germline): SGHTA, FQGTGA. The DNA for the CDR3 is TGTGCCAGCAGCTTAACAATTTACGATGAGCAGTTCTTC. Amino acid sequence: CASSLTIYDEQFF.

This rearrangement joins TRBV7-2 to TRBJ2-1, with 7 bases lining up with TRBD2. The CDR3 has 12 amino acids. With 1 base clipped from V and 14 bases from J, the junction kept 5 bases outside the gene matches. Per germline, CDR1 SGHTA and CDR2 FQGNSA. The CDR3 region has the DNA TGTGCCAGCAGCTTAGGGGCGGGGGAAGAGTTCTTC. Its translation is CASSLGAGEEFF.

The chain is built from TRBV7-9 and TRBJ1-6, with no clear D. Per the germline V gene, CDR1 is SEHNR and CDR2 is FQNEAQ (reference sequence). Between the trimmed V and J ends, which lost 4 bases and 0 bases, there was a span of 7 bases. This CDR3 region has 15 residues. The CDR3 coding sequence is TGTGCCAGCAGCTCCGGAGTCTCCTATAATTCACCCCTCCACTTT. This encodes CASSSGVSYNSPLHF.

The gene calls are TRBV5-1 and TRBJ2-5, with unresolved D. The germline V gene has CDR1 SGHRS and CDR2 YFSETQ. Trimming took off 1 base at V and 5 bases at J, with 6 bases between the two ends. The CDR3 has 12 amino acids. CDR3 sequence reads: CASSLSGETQYF. CDR3 nucleotide sequence: TGCGCCAGCAGCTTGTCCGGGGAGACCCAGTACTTC.

This clone was detected only once. The genes are TRBV21-1 and TRBJ2-5; TRBD1 is the table's D call, not checked against the DNA. The J call may be faulty, since TRBJ2-7 better matches the DNA end. TRBV21-1 is a pseudogene. There are 17 residues in the CDR3. CDR3 region: CASSKLLPGQSSYEQYF. Written as DNA, the CDR3 is TGTGCCAGCAGCAAACTCTTACCGGGACAATCTTCCTACGAGCAGTACTTC.

This chain links TRBV6-5 with TRBJ2-7, with D perhaps matching TRBD1 (5 bases). Trimming cost V 3 bases and J 5 bases, with 8 bases left between them. Germline CDR1 is MNHEY and CDR2 is SVGAGI. CDR3 size: 12 residues. The CDR3 nucleotides are TGTGCCAGCAGTTATCAGGGCAACGAGCAGTACTTC. Its translation is CASSYQGNEQYF.

The chain employs TRBV5-6 and TRBJ1-2; 7 bases are a match to TRBD1. The trim removed 4 bases at V and 7 bases at J, leaving 10 bases unmatched. This CDR3 has 14 residues. Germline V gene sequence: CDR1 SGHDT, CDR2 YYEEEE. The CDR3 DNA follows: TGTGCCAGCAGCCCTGCCGTCAGGGGGGCTGGCTACACCTTC. Translation gives CASSPAVRGAGYTF.

This clone occurred once. The J gene is TRBJ1-4, the V gene TRBV30; D not resolved. Per the germline V gene, CDR1 is GTSNPN and CDR2 is SVGIG (reference sequence). The CDR3 extends over 13 amino acids. Trimming stripped 6 bases from V and 3 bases from J, with 11 bases between. CDR3 sequence: CACRPAANEKLFF. CDR3 bases: TGTGCCTGTCGACCGGCGGCTAATGAAAAACTGTTTTTT.

A few counts support this clone. The chain joins TRBV10-2 to TRBJ1-1, with a weak D call TRBD1 (6 bases). V gave up 1 base and J gave up 8 bases, with 8 bases separating them. The CDR3 has 12 amino acids. Germline CDR1 and CDR2: WSHSY and SAAADI. This CDR3 is CASSEFRGEAFF. DNA of the CDR3: TGCGCCAGCAGTGAGTTCAGGGGAGAAGCTTTCTTT.

The chain links TRBV28 to TRBJ1-6; 7 nucleotides align to TRBD1. J was trimmed by 11 bases and V by 2 bases; bases with no gene match: 12. In germline, CDR1 is MDHEN, CDR2 SYDVKM. The CDR3 consists of 16 residues. In DNA, the CDR3 is TGTGCCAGCAGTTTACCTACAGGGGTCCGGGGGACACCCCTCCACTTT. It codes for CASSLPTGVRGTPLHF.

This clone was counted only a few times. The V gene is TRBV18, the J gene TRBJ1-6; 9 bases are shared with TRBD1. CDR3 size: 15 residues. The germline V gene has CDR1 KGHSH and CDR2 LQKENI. V was clipped by 2 bases and J by 7 bases; unmatched bases: 3. The CDR3 DNA follows: TGTGCCAGCTCACCAACCGACAGGGGGAATTCACCCCTCCACTTT. Translation gives CASSPTDRGNSPLHF.

The rearrangement links TRBV5-5 to TRBJ1-1; D is perhaps TRBD1 (6 bases). From germline, CDR1 is SGHKS and CDR2 YYEKEE (reference sequence). This CDR3 is 16 amino acids long. Trimming took off 3 bases at V and 4 bases at J, with 19 bases between the two ends. The CDR3, as DNA: TGTGCCAGCAGCTCGACGGCCAGGGGTTTGGGCACTGAAGCTTTCTTT. This sequence encodes CASSSTARGLGTEAFF.

This chain connects TRBV10-3 to TRBJ2-5; 9 bases match TRBD1. From germline, CDR1 is ENHRY and CDR2 SYGVKD. This CDR3 comprises 14 residues. J lost 5 bases, V lost 6 bases, and 7 bases had no gene match. The CDR3 DNA reads as TGTGCCATCAGCCGCACGACAGGGGGGGAGACCCAGTACTTC. As protein: CAISRTTGGETQYF.

V gene TRBV19 combines with J gene TRBJ1-6, with D uncertain. Germline V gives CDR1 LNHDA, CDR2 SQIVND (reference sequence). V lost 7 bases and J lost 7, with 8 bases in between. CDR3 length: 12 amino acids. The CDR3 nucleotides read TGTGCCAGTACCCGTGGAAATTCACCCCTCCACTTT. Amino acid sequence: CASTRGNSPLHF. The whole variable domain, filled in from reference TRBV19 and TRBJ1-6, reads DGGITQSPKYLFRKEGQNVTLSCEQNLNHDAMYWYRQDPGQGLRLIYYSQIVNDFQKGDIAEGYSVSREKKESFPLTVTSAQKNPTAFYLCASTRGNSPLHFGNGTRLTVT.